Listed here are 4 T cell receptor beta chains from one sample, sequenced in a study of patients and donors after allogeneic stem cell transplantation. TCRdb ran MiXCR on the RT-PCR reads and lists one entry per CDR3 protein. The table records about a million distinct CDR3 sequences, more than 15% of them present only once. Material: blood, either unsorted or a sorted T cell fraction (not recorded which). The receptors shown here come from a human donor who was either an allogeneic HSCT recipient or a stem cell or donor lymphocyte infusion donor (not recorded which). It is not recorded whose cells these are; they may come from a transplant donor.

This chain uses TRBV7-3 with TRBJ2-7; D is possibly TRBD1 (6 bases). The germline V gene has CDR1 SGHTA and CDR2 FQGTGA. CDR3 size: 13 residues. Trimming cost V 6 bases and J 13 bases, with 22 bases left between them. Here the CDR3 reads CASRGEKTSQGYF. The CDR3 DNA reads as TGTGCCAGCAGAGGAGAGAAGACTTCACAGGGATACTTC.

This chain uses TRBV7-2 with TRBJ2-2; D call uncertain. V shed 4 bases and J shed 9 bases, with 9 bases lying between them. The CDR3 totals 12 residues. The germline V gene encodes CDR1 SGHTA and CDR2 FQGNSA. Here the CDR3 reads CASSSYSRELFF. The CDR3, as DNA: TGTGCCAGCAGCTCGTACAGTAGGGAGCTGTTTTTT.

V gene TRBV29-1 combines with J gene TRBJ2-7, with 8 nucleotides matching TRBD2. Per the germline V gene, CDR1 is SQVTM and CDR2 is ANQGSEA. CDR3 size: 13 residues. The junction had 2 bases not matched to a gene; V was cut back by 3 bases and J by 1 base. The DNA for the CDR3 is TGCAGCGTTGAGACTAGCGCTTCCTACGAGCAGTACTTC. This codes for CSVETSASYEQYF.

The chain recombines TRBV4-1 with TRBJ1-5; a weak D match, TRBD1 (5 bases). V gave up 0 bases and J gave up 5 bases, with 17 bases separating them. CDR1 and CDR2 from the germline V gene are MGHRA and YSYEKL. The CDR3 extends over 17 amino acids. Written as DNA, the CDR3 is TGCGCCAGCAGCCAAGAGGGCTTTTGGGGCGCGGATCAGCCCCAGCATTTT. This translates into CASSQEGFWGADQPQHF.